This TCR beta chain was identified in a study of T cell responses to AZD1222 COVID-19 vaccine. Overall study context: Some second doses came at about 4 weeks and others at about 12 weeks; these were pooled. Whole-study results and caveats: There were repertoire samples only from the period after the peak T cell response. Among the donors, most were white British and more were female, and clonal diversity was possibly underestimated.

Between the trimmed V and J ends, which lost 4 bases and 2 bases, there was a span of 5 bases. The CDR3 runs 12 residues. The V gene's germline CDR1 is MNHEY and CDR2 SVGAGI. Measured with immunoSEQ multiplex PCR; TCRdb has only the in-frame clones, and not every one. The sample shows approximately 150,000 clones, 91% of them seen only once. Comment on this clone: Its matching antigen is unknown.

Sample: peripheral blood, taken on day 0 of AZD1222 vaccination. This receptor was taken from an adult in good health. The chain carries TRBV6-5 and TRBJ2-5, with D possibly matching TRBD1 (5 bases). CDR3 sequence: CASSWTQETQYF. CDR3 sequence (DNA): TGTGCCAGCAGTTGGACACAAGAGACCCAGTACTTC.